The T cell receptor beta chain described here comes from a study of long-term antiretroviral therapy in people with HIV. Findings of the study overall: Controls exceeded HIV repertoires in CDR3 length range.

V was clipped by 0 bases and J by 9 bases, with 11 bases between them. Germline V lookup: CDR1 ENHRY, CDR2 SYGVKD. The CDR3 consists of 13 residues. Concerning this clone itself: Antigen unknown.

The study used samples holding about 0.9-11 million cryopreserved PBMC before DNA extraction. The run of the v3.0 immunoSEQ assay was at survey level. Assay used: immunoSEQ multiplex PCR; TCRdb lists only in-frame clones, some missing. The table shows around 25,000 clones, with approximately 95% occurring only once. The gene calls are TRBV10-3 and TRBJ1-1; D unresolved. The sample was unsorted PBMCs, taken 4.9 years after starting antiretroviral therapy. This sequence was found in a woman aged 50 to 60 with HIV. CDR3 in DNA: TGTGCCATCAGTGAGTCGGGTCAGGCAAAAGCTTTCTTT. This translates into CAISESGQAKAFF.